The sequence of this T cell receptor beta chain was determined in a study of cytomegalovirus exposure and HLA in healthy donors. Germline CDR1 SGHAT, CDR2 FQNNGV. This CDR3 is built from 11 residues. Deletions cut 3 bases from V and 5 bases from J, with 4 bases between. The PCR made use of 60 Vbeta and 13 Jbeta primers. TCRdb keeps only in-frame clones here, not all; method: immunoSEQ multiplex PCR. The top ten hold around 2.6% of the sample, which has approximately 140,000 clones, approximately 72% seen once. The J gene is TRBJ2-5, the V gene TRBV11-2; no clear D. The clonotype originates from a human donor in good health. The specimen sequenced was PBMCs. The CDR3 sequence is CASSFRETQYF. CDR3 nucleotides: TGTGCCAGCAGCTTCCGTGAGACCCAGTACTTC.